The T cell receptor (beta chain) under discussion was sequenced for a study of response to subunit inactivated influenza vaccine. MiXCR, run by TCRdb on the RT-PCR reads, gives a single entry per CDR3 protein. The table lists 650,000 to 800,000 distinct CDR3 sequences, 18% of them singletons. This CDR3 has 15 amino acids. Trimming left V 1 base short and J 9 bases short, with 16 bases between. Germline-derived CDR1 and CDR2 are MGHRA and YSYEKL. Comments on this clonotype: Antigen specificity is unknown.

General study points: The authors suggested that few new T cells are recruited per seasonal influenza vaccination.

The chain carries TRBV4-1 and TRBJ2-1, with a tentative D call TRBD2 (6 bases). The TCR was taken from a man aged 45-65 years who received an inactivated influenza vaccine. Sequences were derived from PBMCs from blood, sampled approximately 5 days after vaccination. This CDR3 is CASSQGLAGLGEQFF. As DNA, the CDR3 is TGCGCCAGCAGCCAAGGTTTGGCGGGGCTCGGTGAGCAGTTCTTC.